A selection of T cell receptor beta chains follows, all from one sample in a study of shared T cell receptors in the human thymus. Clones were read by immunoSEQ multiplex PCR, and TCRdb kept only the in-frame ones, dropping some. The data contain under 700,000 clones, 75% to 80% of them seen just once; the ten biggest clones take up 0.013%. The sample also formed part of further work on human thymus T cells.

Sequencing was carried out using thymocytes. All receptors derive from a boy less than two years old with a congenital heart defect. Each CDR3 is given with its conserved first and last residue. The order of the fields is D gene, clone size, J gene, V gene, CDR3 protein, CDR3 DNA. A D gene is named only where the DNA matches it firmly. Some rows mark clone size as missing; the rest say once, few, many or name a class of expanded clone.

D gene: TRBD1
clone size: NA
J gene: TRBJ2-3
V gene: TRBV11-2
CDR3 protein: CASSLRQGVAGTDTQYF
CDR3 DNA: TGTGCCAGCAGCTTACGACAGGGGGTAGCGGGCACAGATACGCAGTATTTT

D gene: TRBD2
clone size: NA
J gene: TRBJ2-1
V gene: TRBV19
CDR3 protein: CASSIGAGRGNEQFF
CDR3 DNA: TGTGCCAGTAGTATAGGAGCGGGAAGAGGGAATGAGCAGTTCTTC

D gene: TRBD2
clone size: NA
J gene: TRBJ2-1
V gene: TRBV28
CDR3 protein: CASRRLAGMRSPYNEQFF
CDR3 DNA: TGTGCCAGCAGACGACTAGCGGGAATGAGGAGCCCCTACAATGAGCAGTTCTTC

D gene: TRBD1
clone size: NA
J gene: TRBJ2-1
V gene: TRBV4-3
CDR3 protein: CASSSSGTGPYNEQFF
CDR3 DNA: TGCGCCAGCAGCTCCTCCGGGACAGGGCCCTACAATGAGCAGTTCTTC

D gene: TRBD2
clone size: NA
J gene: TRBJ2-1
V gene: TRBV10-2
CDR3 protein: CASSEGGAYNEQFF
CDR3 DNA: TGCGCCAGCAGTGAGGGGGGGGCCTACAATGAGCAGTTCTTC

D gene: NA
clone size: NA
J gene: TRBJ2-7
V gene: TRBV4-1
CDR3 protein: CASSQGRGSDEQYF
CDR3 DNA: TGCGCCAGCAGCCAAGGTCGGGGTTCAGATGAGCAGTACTTC

D gene: NA
clone size: NA
J gene: TRBJ2-3
V gene: TRBV4-2
CDR3 protein: CASSRQQADTQYF
CDR3 DNA: TGTGCCAGCAGCCGGCAACAGGCAGATACGCAGTATTTT

D gene: TRBD1
clone size: NA
J gene: TRBJ2-7
V gene: TRBV6-5
CDR3 protein: CASRRGQADSYEQYF
CDR3 DNA: TGTGCCAGCAGGCGGGGACAGGCCGACTCCTACGAGCAGTACTTC

D gene: NA
clone size: NA
J gene: TRBJ2-7
V gene: TRBV10-2
CDR3 protein: CASSAQPGPYEQYF
CDR3 DNA: TGCGCCAGCAGTGCTCAGCCAGGCCCCTACGAGCAGTACTTC

D gene: TRBD1
clone size: once
J gene: TRBJ1-1
V gene: TRBV4-1
CDR3 protein: CASSRYRGDTEAFF
CDR3 DNA: TGCGCCAGCAGCCGCTACAGGGGGGACACTGAAGCTTTCTTT

D gene: TRBD1
clone size: NA
J gene: TRBJ1-1
V gene: TRBV28
CDR3 protein: CASKQQGPPDSNTEAFF
CDR3 DNA: TGTGCCAGCAAACAACAGGGGCCCCCCGATTCGAACACTGAAGCTTTCTTT

D gene: NA
clone size: NA
J gene: TRBJ1-4
V gene: TRBV5-1
CDR3 protein: CASSSGEKLFF
CDR3 DNA: TGCGCCAGCAGCTCGGGTGAAAAACTGTTTTTT

D gene: TRBD1
clone size: NA
J gene: TRBJ2-4
V gene: TRBV10-3
CDR3 protein: CAISEEGQGVAKNIQYF
CDR3 DNA: TGTGCCATCAGTGAAGAGGGGCAGGGGGTAGCCAAAAACATTCAGTACTTC

D gene: NA
clone size: few
J gene: TRBJ2-1
V gene: TRBV4-3
CDR3 protein: CASSQDRGPNEQFF
CDR3 DNA: TGCGCCAGCAGCCAAGACAGGGGACCCAATGAGCAGTTCTTC

D gene: NA
clone size: few
J gene: TRBJ2-1
V gene: TRBV25-1
CDR3 protein: CASSEFWGSSYNEQFF
CDR3 DNA: TGTGCCAGCAGTGAATTTTGGGGCAGCTCCTACAATGAGCAGTTCTTC

D gene: NA
clone size: NA
J gene: TRBJ2-1
V gene: TRBV2
CDR3 protein: CASSELGLSSYNEQFF
CDR3 DNA: TGTGCCAGCAGTGAATTGGGACTCTCTTCCTACAATGAGCAGTTCTTC

D gene: NA
clone size: NA
J gene: TRBJ2-7
V gene: TRBV27
CDR3 protein: CASSWGGHSYEQYF
CDR3 DNA: TGTGCCAGCAGCTGGGGGGGCCACTCCTACGAGCAGTACTTC

D gene: NA
clone size: NA
J gene: TRBJ2-7
V gene: TRBV12-5
CDR3 protein: CASGLGPSGEQYF
CDR3 DNA: TGTGCTAGTGGTTTGGGTCCCTCGGGCGAGCAGTACTTC

D gene: TRBD1
clone size: NA
J gene: TRBJ1-2
V gene: TRBV6-1
CDR3 protein: CASSEGGQEHGYTF
CDR3 DNA: TGTGCCAGCAGTGAAGGCGGACAGGAGCATGGCTACACCTTC

D gene: TRBD2
clone size: NA
J gene: TRBJ2-1
V gene: TRBV5-1
CDR3 protein: CASSSGLAGGPGDEQFF
CDR3 DNA: TGCGCCAGCAGCTCGGGACTAGCGGGAGGGCCGGGGGATGAGCAGTTCTTC

D gene: TRBD1
clone size: NA
J gene: TRBJ1-3
V gene: TRBV27
CDR3 protein: CASSPNLGGQGDTIYF
CDR3 DNA: TGTGCCAGCAGTCCGAACCTCGGCGGACAGGGTGACACCATATATTTT

D gene: TRBD2
clone size: NA
J gene: TRBJ2-5
V gene: TRBV5-1
CDR3 protein: CASSPREGEKTQYF
CDR3 DNA: TGCGCCAGCAGTCCACGGGAGGGGGAGAAGACCCAGTACTTC

D gene: TRBD1
clone size: NA
J gene: TRBJ2-1
V gene: TRBV6-1
CDR3 protein: CASSEGGQASYNEQFF
CDR3 DNA: TGTGCCAGCAGTGAGGGGGGACAGGCTTCATACAATGAGCAGTTCTTC

D gene: NA
clone size: NA
J gene: TRBJ2-1
V gene: TRBV6-1
CDR3 protein: CASSADSLRNEQFF
CDR3 DNA: TGTGCCAGCAGTGCGGACTCTCTGCGGAATGAGCAGTTCTTC

D gene: TRBD2
clone size: few
J gene: TRBJ2-2
V gene: TRBV4-1
CDR3 protein: CASSQGRRLAGNTGELFF
CDR3 DNA: TGCGCCAGCAGCCAAGGGCGGAGACTAGCGGGGAACACCGGGGAGCTGTTTTTT

D gene: TRBD2
clone size: NA
J gene: TRBJ2-5
V gene: TRBV7-9
CDR3 protein: CASSRLGLARPETQYF
CDR3 DNA: TGTGCCAGCAGCAGACTGGGACTAGCGCGGCCAGAGACCCAGTACTTC

D gene: NA
clone size: NA
J gene: TRBJ2-1
V gene: TRBV12-5
CDR3 protein: CASGLVAVNEQFF
CDR3 DNA: TGTGCTAGTGGTTTGGTAGCGGTCAATGAGCAGTTCTTC

D gene: NA
clone size: NA
J gene: TRBJ1-5
V gene: TRBV12-5
CDR3 protein: CASGSSTRSNQPQHF
CDR3 DNA: TGTGCTAGTGGCTCGTCTACCCGTAGCAATCAGCCCCAGCATTTT

D gene: NA
clone size: NA
J gene: TRBJ2-3
V gene: TRBV27
CDR3 protein: CASSYRPSGTDTQYF
CDR3 DNA: TGTGCCAGCAGTTACCGCCCTAGCGGCACAGATACGCAGTATTTT

D gene: NA
clone size: NA
J gene: TRBJ2-7
V gene: TRBV27
CDR3 protein: CASSPRAPYEQYF
CDR3 DNA: TGTGCCAGCAGCCCCAGGGCGCCCTACGAGCAGTACTTC

D gene: TRBD1
clone size: few
J gene: TRBJ1-2
V gene: TRBV4-3
CDR3 protein: CASSQHLRQGDYGYTF
CDR3 DNA: TGCGCCAGCAGCCAGCACCTTAGACAGGGGGACTATGGCTACACCTTC

D gene: TRBD2
clone size: NA
J gene: TRBJ2-7
V gene: TRBV5-4
CDR3 protein: CASSTRLAEKYEQYF
CDR3 DNA: TGTGCCAGCAGCACCCGACTAGCGGAAAAATACGAGCAGTACTTC

D gene: TRBD2
clone size: NA
J gene: TRBJ2-1
V gene: TRBV6-5
CDR3 protein: CASSPGLAGDEQFF
CDR3 DNA: TGTGCCAGCAGTCCGGGACTAGCGGGAGATGAGCAGTTCTTC

D gene: TRBD1
clone size: once
J gene: TRBJ2-7
V gene: TRBV28
CDR3 protein: CATHPRPTGGIYEQYF
CDR3 DNA: TGTGCCACCCACCCAAGACCGACAGGGGGGATCTACGAGCAGTACTTC

D gene: NA
clone size: NA
J gene: TRBJ2-2
V gene: TRBV27
CDR3 protein: CASSFDPGGTGELFF
CDR3 DNA: TGTGCCAGCAGTTTTGATCCAGGAGGGACCGGGGAGCTGTTTTTT

D gene: NA
clone size: few
J gene: TRBJ1-1
V gene: TRBV19
CDR3 protein: CASSIEGNTEAFF
CDR3 DNA: TGTGCCAGTAGTATTGAGGGCAACACTGAAGCTTTCTTT

D gene: TRBD1
clone size: NA
J gene: TRBJ1-2
V gene: TRBV6-6
CDR3 protein: CASSYAGTANYGYTF
CDR3 DNA: TGTGCCAGCAGTTACGCCGGGACAGCCAACTATGGCTACACCTTC

D gene: NA
clone size: once
J gene: TRBJ2-7
V gene: TRBV30
CDR3 protein: CAWSPRTRAYEQYF
CDR3 DNA: TGTGCCTGGAGTCCTCGGACAAGAGCCTACGAGCAGTACTTC

D gene: TRBD1
clone size: NA
J gene: TRBJ2-7
V gene: TRBV13
CDR3 protein: CASTGTGVNEQYF
CDR3 DNA: TGTGCCAGCACCGGGACAGGGGTAAACGAGCAGTACTTC

D gene: TRBD2
clone size: NA
J gene: TRBJ2-7
V gene: TRBV7-9
CDR3 protein: CASSSQRGSSYEQYF
CDR3 DNA: TGTGCCAGCAGCTCTCAGCGGGGCAGCTCCTACGAGCAGTACTTC